The 30 T cell receptor beta chains below were found in one sample sequenced in a study of T cell responses to AZD1222 COVID-19 vaccine. TCRdb's copy holds only in-frame clones and misses some; the assay was immunoSEQ multiplex PCR. The sample records some 170,000 clones, less than 90% being singletons. The sequenced sample was peripheral blood, obtained on day 0 of AZD1222 vaccination. These receptors came from an adult in good health.

The chain joins TRBV2 to TRBJ2-1; 9 bases match TRBD2. Germline V gene data show CDR1 as SNHLY and CDR2 as FYNNEI. CDR3 length: 15 amino acids. J was trimmed by 8 bases and V by 6 bases; bases with no gene match: 11. For the CDR3, the DNA is TGTGCCAGCAGGGATCCCGGGACTAGCTTCGATGAGCAGTTCTTC. Translation: CASRDPGTSFDEQFF.

CDR3 sequence reads: CATTGFYNSPLHF. CDR3 coding DNA: TGTGCCACCACGGGTTTCTATAATTCACCCCTCCACTTT. The chain has TRBV15 and TRBJ1-6; D is uncertain. In germline, CDR1 is LNHNV, CDR2 YYDKDF (reference sequence). The CDR3 runs 13 residues. V shed 7 bases and J shed 3 bases, with 7 bases lying between them.

This clone has a single count. The chain joins TRBV5-1 to TRBJ2-3; D gene unclear. This CDR3 has 12 residues. Between the trimmed V and J ends, which lost 0 bases and 6 bases, there was a span of 5 bases. The germline V gene has CDR1 SGHRS and CDR2 YFSETQ. The DNA of the CDR3 is TGCGCCAGCAGCTTGGAACGGGATACGCAGTATTTT. Its protein is CASSLERDTQYF.

The chain is built from TRBV6-6 and TRBJ1-1; 8 nucleotides agree with TRBD1. After removal of 6 bases from V and 3 bases from J, the junction contained 6 bases not matched to a gene. This CDR3 is built from 14 residues. The germline CDR1 and CDR2 sequences are MNHNY and SVGAGI (reference sequence). CDR3 sequence (DNA): TGTGCCAGCAGCTCTACAGGGGGGTACACTGAAGCTTTCTTT. Its protein is CASSSTGGYTEAFF.

The rearrangement joins TRBV6-5 to TRBJ1-5, with 7 nucleotides matching TRBD1. Unmatched junction bases numbered 7, after V lost 2 bases and J lost 6 bases. CDR1 MNHEY and CDR2 SVGAGI come from the germline V gene. The CDR3 runs to 15 residues. The CDR3 sequence is CASSYGRGEGQPQHF. CDR3 nucleotides: TGTGCCAGCAGTTACGGCAGGGGGGAGGGTCAGCCCCAGCATTTT.

The chain joins TRBV11-3 to TRBJ2-1, with 7 bases aligning to TRBD1. With V trimmed by 1 base and J by 9 bases, 9 bases remained unmatched. Germline CDR1 is SGHNT and CDR2 is YENEEA. The CDR3 loop spans 15 amino acids. CDR3 in amino acids: CASSLGTGALVEQFF. CDR3 nucleotides: TGTGCCAGCAGCTTAGGGACAGGTGCTTTGGTTGAGCAGTTCTTC.

The chain recombines TRBV7-2 with TRBJ1-5; D is undetermined. The ends were cut back, 5 bases at V and 1 base at J, with 6 bases in the middle. The CDR3 loop spans 13 amino acids. In germline, CDR1 is SGHTA, CDR2 FQGNSA. CDR3 sequence reads: CASSRGSNQPQHF. CDR3 bases: TGTGCCAGCAGCCGAGGGAGCAATCAGCCCCAGCATTTT.

The V call is TRBV3-1 (or the pseudogene TRBV3-2), the J call TRBJ1-1; D not certain. Trimming stripped 4 bases from V and 0 bases from J, with 9 bases between. Germline lookup yields CDR1 LGHDT and CDR2 YNNKEL (reference sequence). This CDR3 is 14 amino acids long. This chain's CDR3 is CASSPRNLNTEAFF. The CDR3 DNA is TGTGCCAGCAGCCCGAGAAACTTGAACACTGAAGCTTTCTTT.

This clone has only one observation. This chain links TRBV24-1 with TRBJ2-1; D remains ambiguous. CDR3 length: 11 amino acids. V lost 1 base, J lost 6 bases, and 0 bases lay in between. Germline loops: CDR1 KGHDR, CDR2 SFDVKD. CDR3 region: CATSDFNEQFF. The CDR3 DNA is TGTGCCACCAGTGATTTCAATGAGCAGTTCTTC.

This clone was recorded once. The V gene is TRBV3-1 (or the pseudogene TRBV3-2), the J gene TRBJ1-2; D is ambiguous. CDR3 size: 14 residues. Trimming removed 1 base from V and 4 bases from J, with 10 bases in between. Germline-derived CDR1 and CDR2 are LGHDT and YNNKEL (reference sequence). The CDR3 bases are TGTGCCAGCAGCCAAGCCAGAGGAGGCTATGGCTACACCTTC. This translates into CASSQARGGYGYTF.

The J gene is TRBJ2-5, the V gene TRBV11-2, with 7 bases aligning to TRBD2. The CDR3 sequence is 16 residues long. V lost 2 bases to trimming and J lost 1 base; unmatched junction nucleotides: 7. Looked up from germline, CDR1 is SGHAT and CDR2 is FQNNGV. CDR3 in amino acids: CASSLTSAGFQETQYF. Here the CDR3 DNA reads TGTGCCAGCAGCTTAACTAGCGCGGGATTCCAAGAGACCCAGTACTTC.

The CDR3 is CASSKGGTNYGYTF. The DNA for the CDR3 is TGTGCCAGCAGCAAGGGTGGTACGAACTATGGCTACACCTTC. This chain connects TRBV13 to TRBJ1-2, with D hard to call. The CDR3 runs 14 residues. The V gene lost 5 bases and the J gene lost 2 bases, with 12 bases spanning the gap. Germline CDR1 and CDR2: PRHDT and FYEKMQ (reference sequence).

The chain has TRBV12-3 or TRBV12-4 and TRBJ2-4, with TRBD2 as a possible D gene (6 bases). With 5 bases removed from V and 8 bases from J, the gap between germline ends came to 13 bases. The CDR3 has 13 amino acids. The CDR3 DNA follows: TGTGCCAGCAGTATGCCCCCGGGGGACATTCAGTACTTC. It codes for CASSMPPGDIQYF.

This chain links TRBV5-1 with TRBJ2-3; D is undetermined. V was cut by 2 bases and J by 4 bases, with 5 bases left in between. The CDR3 totals 12 residues. Looked up from germline, CDR1 is SGHRS and CDR2 is YFSETQ. CDR3 coding DNA: TGCGCCAGCAGCTTACCGGCAGATACGCAGTATTTT. It codes for CASSLPADTQYF. Together with reference TRBV5-1 and TRBJ2-3, the CDR3 gives the full variable domain: KAGVTQTPRYLIKTRGQQVTLSCSPISGHRSVSWYQQTPGQGLQFLFEYFSETQRNKGNFPGRFSGRQFSNSRSEMNVSTLELGDSALYLCASSLPADTQYFGPGTRLTVL.

The rearrangement links TRBV6-5 to TRBJ1-6; no firm D call. V lost 2 bases, J lost 6 bases, and 8 bases lay in between. Germline CDR1 MNHEY, CDR2 SVGAGI. The length of the CDR3 is 14 residues. DNA of the CDR3: TGTGCCAGCAGTTACCAGGATTTTAATTCACCCCTCCACTTT. It translates to CASSYQDFNSPLHF.

The V and J genes are TRBV5-1 and TRBJ2-3; D not resolved. Germline CDR1 SGHRS, CDR2 YFSETQ. CDR3 length equals 12 residues. V lost 7 bases to trimming and J lost 0 bases, with 6 bases between them. The CDR3 reads CASRSSTDTQYF. As DNA, the CDR3 is TGCGCCAGCCGATCTAGCACAGATACGCAGTATTTT.

The chain employs TRBV30 and TRBJ1-1; tentative D call: TRBD1 (5 bases). V shed 0 bases and J shed 6 bases, with 23 bases lying between them. Germline-derived CDR1 and CDR2 are GTSNPN and SVGIG (reference sequence). This CDR3 region has 17 residues. The DNA for the CDR3 is TGTGCCTGGAGTGTATCCAGGTCAGGGAATAGGTGGTCTGAAGCTTTCTTT. Amino acids: CAWSVSRSGNRWSEAFF.

The chain has TRBV7-3 and TRBJ1-1; D remains unclear. The germline V and J ends were trimmed by 5 bases and 4 bases, with 11 bases remaining between them. Germline assignment: CDR1 SGHTA and CDR2 FQGTGA. The CDR3 covers 13 residues. The CDR3 loop reads CASSRLVGTEAFF. DNA of the CDR3: TGTGCCAGCAGCAGGTTGGTGGGCACTGAAGCTTTCTTT.

J is TRBJ2-1 and V is TRBV10-1; D possibly matches TRBD1 or TRBD2 (5 bases each). V gave up 4 bases and J gave up 0 bases, with 10 bases separating them. The CDR3 contains 15 residues. The V gene's germline CDR1 is WNHNN and CDR2 SYGVQD (reference sequence). The DNA for the CDR3 is TGCGCCAGCAGTGTGGGGGTGGGCTCCTACAATGAGCAGTTCTTC. Translated: CASSVGVGSYNEQFF.

Details on this clone: A junction boundary mismatches the germline segment, possibly from a read error. J is TRBJ1-2 and V is TRBV7-8; TRBD1 might be the D (5 bases). The CDR3 is 13 amino acids. Germline V lookup: CDR1 SGHVS, CDR2 FQNEAQ. In DNA, the CDR3 is TGTGCCAGCAGCTCCACGATGGGGGACGACAACTCCTTC. This sequence encodes CASSSTMGDDNSF. Filled out from reference TRBV7-8 and TRBJ1-2, the complete variable domain reads GAGVSQSPRYKVAKRGQDVALRCDPISGHVSLFWYQQALGQGPEFLTYFQNEAQLDKSGLPSDRFFAERPEGSVSTLKIQRTQQEDSAVYLCASSSTMGDDNSFGSGTRLTVV.

The chain carries TRBV10-2 and TRBJ2-3; 7 bases agree with TRBD2. There are 15 residues in the CDR3. V dropped 3 bases and J dropped 8; count of bases not matched to a gene: 11. Germline values: CDR1 WSHSY, CDR2 SAAADI. The DNA of the CDR3 is TGCGCCAGCAGTGAATCTAGCGGTGGATGGGGTACGCAGTATTTT. It specifies CASSESSGGWGTQYF.

The CDR3 loop reads CASRYTLTGELFF. The CDR3 DNA reads as TGTGCCAGTAGATATACACTTACCGGGGAGCTGTTTTTT. The V gene is TRBV19, the J gene TRBJ2-2; D is unresolved. Trimming removed 6 bases at V and 5 bases at J, with 10 bases between. The CDR3 has 13 amino acids. Germline-derived CDR1 and CDR2 are LNHDA and SQIVND (reference sequence).

V gene TRBV6-2 or TRBV6-3 combines with J gene TRBJ2-1, with TRBD2 matching 11 bases. CDR1 and CDR2 (germline): MNHEY, SVGEGT. V lost 3 bases and J lost 1; bases outside the gene matches: 5. This CDR3 is built from 17 residues. This CDR3 is CASSYTSGGMSYNEQFF. The CDR3 nucleotides are TGTGCCAGCAGTTATACTAGCGGGGGAATGTCCTACAATGAGCAGTTCTTC.

This chain connects TRBV30 to TRBJ2-7; 10 bases agree with TRBD2. In germline, CDR1 is GTSNPN, CDR2 SVGIG (reference sequence). Trimming took 0 bases from V and 0 from J; bases not matched to a gene: 11. This CDR3 contains 18 residues. The CDR3 reads CAWSVYSGLAISSYEQYF. The DNA of the CDR3 is TGTGCCTGGAGTGTATATTCGGGACTAGCGATAAGCTCCTACGAGCAGTACTTC.

V usage is TRBV30 and J usage is TRBJ1-6; 9 bases match TRBD1. V gave up 4 bases and J gave up 9 bases; unmatched junction bases: 7. This CDR3 region has 14 residues. The germline gives CDR1 GTSNPN, CDR2 SVGIG (reference sequence). In DNA, the CDR3 is TGTGCCTGGACCGGACAGGGGAATGGTTCACCCCTCCACTTT. Amino acids: CAWTGQGNGSPLHF.

The chain combines TRBV3-1 (or the pseudogene TRBV3-2) with TRBJ2-4, with D unclear. The V end lost 0 bases, the J end lost 7 bases, and 10 bases lay between the germline ends. Germline loops: CDR1 LGHDT, CDR2 YNNKEL (reference sequence). The CDR3 covers 14 residues. CDR3: CASSQDWLNNIQYF. CDR3 DNA sequence: TGTGCCAGCAGCCAAGATTGGCTGAACAACATTCAGTACTTC.

The chain links TRBV15 to TRBJ1-5, with 7 bases matching TRBD1. This CDR3 region has 14 residues. J gave up 3 bases and V 8 bases, and 7 bases lay outside the gene matches. Germline V CDR1 and CDR2: LNHNV, YYDKDF (reference sequence). CDR3 protein: CATSGQAYNQPQHF. CDR3 bases: TGTGCCACCTCCGGACAGGCCTACAATCAGCCCCAGCATTTT.

This clone appeared a few times. This chain connects TRBV5-1 to TRBJ1-1; 8 bases are shared with TRBD1. CDR1 and CDR2 (germline): SGHRS, YFSETQ. This CDR3 is 14 amino acids long. Germline trimming cut 5 bases from V and 4 bases from J; bases unmatched to any gene: 7. CDR3 residues: CASSSTGGPTEAFF. In DNA form, the CDR3 reads TGCGCCAGCAGTTCCACAGGGGGGCCCACTGAAGCTTTCTTT. The entire variable domain, with the rest obtained from reference TRBV5-1 and TRBJ1-1, is as follows: KAGVTQTPRYLIKTRGQQVTLSCSPISGHRSVSWYQQTPGQGLQFLFEYFSETQRNKGNFPGRFSGRQFSNSRSEMNVSTLELGDSALYLCASSSTGGPTEAFFGQGTRLTVV.

This clone turned up a few times. CDR3 sequence (DNA): TGTGCCAGCAGACGGACAGGGAGGAACGAGCAGTACTTC. This sequence encodes CASRRTGRNEQYF. The chain links TRBV11-2 to TRBJ2-7; TRBD1 agrees at 8 bases. This CDR3 region has 13 residues. Per germline, CDR1 SGHAT and CDR2 FQNNGV. J lost 5 bases, V lost 6 bases, and 6 bases had no gene match.

As for this clone: This same CDR3 is encoded by further DNA sequences in the sample. This sequence joins TRBV6-4 and TRBJ1-1; D is perhaps TRBD1 (5 bases). CDR3 length: 13 residues. The germline V gene has CDR1 MRHNA and CDR2 SNTAGT. Trimming stripped 2 bases from V and 5 bases from J, with 9 bases between. CDR3 sequence (DNA): TGTGCCAGCAGTGACCGGGAGGGGACTGAAGCTTTCTTT. Its protein is CASSDREGTEAFF.